The clone carrying this T cell receptor (beta chain) was counted at least ten times. This sample was included in a study of patients and donors after allogeneic stem cell transplantation. This CDR3 is 15 amino acids long. V lost 3 bases, J lost 1 base, and 12 bases lay in between. Germline V CDR1 and CDR2: MNHEY, SVGAGI. In TCRdb, the RT-PCR reads were re-called with MiXCR into one record per CDR3 protein. Of about 74,000 distinct CDR3 sequences in the sample, more than 25% were seen once. This receptor was obtained from a human donor who was either an allogeneic HSCT recipient or a stem cell or donor lymphocyte infusion donor (not recorded which). It is not recorded whose cells these are; they may come from a transplant donor. The genes are TRBV6-5 and TRBJ1-2, with no clear D. The sample consisted of blood, either unsorted or a sorted T cell fraction (not recorded which). This CDR3 reads CASSYNEEINYGYTF. DNA for the CDR3: TGTGCCAGCAGTTATAATGAGGAGATTAACTATGGCTACACCTTC.